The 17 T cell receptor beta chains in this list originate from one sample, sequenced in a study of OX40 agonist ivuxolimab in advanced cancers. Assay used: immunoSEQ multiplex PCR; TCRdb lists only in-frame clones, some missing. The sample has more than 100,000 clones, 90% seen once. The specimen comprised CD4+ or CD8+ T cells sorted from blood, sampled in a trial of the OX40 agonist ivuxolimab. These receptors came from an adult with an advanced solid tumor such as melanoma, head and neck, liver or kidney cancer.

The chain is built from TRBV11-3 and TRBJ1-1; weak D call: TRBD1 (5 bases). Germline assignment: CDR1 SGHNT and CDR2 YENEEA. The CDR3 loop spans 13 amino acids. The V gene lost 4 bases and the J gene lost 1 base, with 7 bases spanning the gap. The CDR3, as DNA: TGTGCCAGCAGCTGGGGGGGGAACACTGAAGCTTTCTTT. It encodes CASSWGGNTEAFF.

CDR3 in amino acids: CASSVGGRSTDTQYF. The CDR3 nucleotides are TGTGCCAGCAGCGTCGGCGGGAGAAGCACAGATACGCAGTATTTT. This chain uses TRBV9 with TRBJ2-3; 7 bases agree with TRBD2. Per the germline V gene, CDR1 is SGDLS and CDR2 is YYNGEE. J gave up 0 bases and V 2 bases, and 3 bases lay outside the gene matches. The CDR3 contains 15 residues.

In DNA form, the CDR3 reads TGTGCCAGCAGCTTAACCGGCGGGGCGCTCGCCGGGGAGCTGTTTTTT. It codes for CASSLTGGALAGELFF. V gene TRBV7-3 combines with J gene TRBJ2-2, with D perhaps matching TRBD2 (6 bases). This CDR3 is built from 16 residues. Trimming cost V 0 bases and J 6 bases, with 14 bases left between them. Germline CDR1 and CDR2: SGHTA and FQGTGA. Filled out from reference TRBV7-3 and TRBJ2-2, the complete variable domain reads GAGVSQTPSNKVTEKGKYVELRCDPISGHTALYWYRQSLGQGPEFLIYFQGTGAADDSGLPNDRFFAVRPEGSVSTLKIQRTERGDSAVYLCASSLTGGALAGELFFGEGSRLTVL.

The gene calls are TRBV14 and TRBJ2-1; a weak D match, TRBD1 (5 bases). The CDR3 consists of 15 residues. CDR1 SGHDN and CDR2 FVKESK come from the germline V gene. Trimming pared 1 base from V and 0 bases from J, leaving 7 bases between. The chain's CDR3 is CASSQGQNSYNEQFF. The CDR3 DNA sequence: TGTGCCAGCAGCCAAGGACAGAACTCCTACAATGAGCAGTTCTTC.

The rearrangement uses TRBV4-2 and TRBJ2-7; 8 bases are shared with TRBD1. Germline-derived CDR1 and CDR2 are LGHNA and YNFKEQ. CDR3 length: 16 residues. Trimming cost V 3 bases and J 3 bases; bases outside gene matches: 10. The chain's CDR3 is CASSHRRQGHHYEQYF. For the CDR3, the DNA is TGTGCCAGCAGCCACCGACGACAGGGGCATCACTACGAGCAGTACTTC.

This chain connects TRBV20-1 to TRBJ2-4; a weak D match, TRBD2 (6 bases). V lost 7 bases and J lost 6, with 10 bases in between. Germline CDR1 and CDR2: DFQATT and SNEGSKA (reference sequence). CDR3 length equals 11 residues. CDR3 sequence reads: CSGGRRNIQYF. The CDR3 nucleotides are TGCAGTGGGGGGAGGAGAAACATTCAGTACTTC.

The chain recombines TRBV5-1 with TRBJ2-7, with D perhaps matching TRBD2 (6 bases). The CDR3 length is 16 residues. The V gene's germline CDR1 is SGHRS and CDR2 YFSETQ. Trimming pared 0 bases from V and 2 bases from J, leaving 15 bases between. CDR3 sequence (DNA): TGCGCCAGCAGCTTGGGTGGGACTTCATACACCTACGAGCAGTACTTC. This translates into CASSLGGTSYTYEQYF.

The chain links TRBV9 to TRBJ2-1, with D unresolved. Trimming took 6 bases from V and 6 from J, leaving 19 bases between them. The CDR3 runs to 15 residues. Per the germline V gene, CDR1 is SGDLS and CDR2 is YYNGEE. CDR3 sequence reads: CASTPRRVRGNEQFF. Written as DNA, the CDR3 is TGTGCCAGCACCCCCCGGAGAGTTCGTGGCAATGAGCAGTTCTTC.

The DNA of the CDR3 is TGTGCCAGCAGCGTAGGAGGAGGGGGGGCCGGGGAGCTGTTTTTT. Protein sequence: CASSVGGGGAGELFF. The chain uses TRBV9 and TRBJ2-2, with D possibly TRBD2 on 7 matching bases. CDR1 and CDR2 from the germline V gene are SGDLS and YYNGEE. The ends were cut back, 0 bases at V and 6 bases at J, with 12 bases in the middle. The CDR3 consists of 15 residues.

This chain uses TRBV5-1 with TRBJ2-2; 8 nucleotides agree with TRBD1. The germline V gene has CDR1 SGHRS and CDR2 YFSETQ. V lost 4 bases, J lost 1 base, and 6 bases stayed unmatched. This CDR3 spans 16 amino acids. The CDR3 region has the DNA TGCGCCAGCAGCGACCGGACAGGGAAGAACACCGGGGAGCTGTTTTTT. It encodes CASSDRTGKNTGELFF.

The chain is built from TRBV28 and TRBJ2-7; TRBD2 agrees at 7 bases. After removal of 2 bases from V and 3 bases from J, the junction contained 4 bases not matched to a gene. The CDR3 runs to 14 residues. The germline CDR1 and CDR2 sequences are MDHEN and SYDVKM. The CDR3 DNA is TGTGCCAGCAGTTTACCGGGAGGACGCTACGAGCAGTACTTC. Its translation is CASSLPGGRYEQYF.

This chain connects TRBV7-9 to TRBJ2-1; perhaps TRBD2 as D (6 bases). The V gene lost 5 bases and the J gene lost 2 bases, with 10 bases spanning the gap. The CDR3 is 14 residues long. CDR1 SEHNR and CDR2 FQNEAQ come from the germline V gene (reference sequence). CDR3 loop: CASSRSGAYNEQFF. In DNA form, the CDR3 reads TGTGCCAGCAGCCGGTCGGGGGCCTACAATGAGCAGTTCTTC. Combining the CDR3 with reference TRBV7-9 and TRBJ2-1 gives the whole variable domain DTGVSQNPRHKITKRGQNVTFRCDPISEHNRLYWYRQTLGQGPEFLTYFQNEAQLEKSRLLSDRFSAERPKGSFSTLEIQRTEQGDSAMYLCASSRSGAYNEQFFGPGTRLTVL.

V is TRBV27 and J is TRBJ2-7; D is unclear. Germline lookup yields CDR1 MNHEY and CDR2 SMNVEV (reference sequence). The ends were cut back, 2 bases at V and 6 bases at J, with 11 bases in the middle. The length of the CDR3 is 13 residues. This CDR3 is CASSLGPSTEQYF. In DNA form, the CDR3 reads TGTGCCAGCAGTTTAGGTCCCTCGACCGAGCAGTACTTC.

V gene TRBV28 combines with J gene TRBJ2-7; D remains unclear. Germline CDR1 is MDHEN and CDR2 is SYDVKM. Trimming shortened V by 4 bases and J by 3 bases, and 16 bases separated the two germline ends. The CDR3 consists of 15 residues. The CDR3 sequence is CASSWERSLDYEQYF. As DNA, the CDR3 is TGTGCCAGCAGTTGGGAACGGTCCCTAGACTACGAGCAGTACTTC.

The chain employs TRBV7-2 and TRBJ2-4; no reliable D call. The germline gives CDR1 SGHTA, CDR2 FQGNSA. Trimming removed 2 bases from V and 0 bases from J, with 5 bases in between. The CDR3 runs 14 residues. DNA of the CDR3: TGTGCCAGCAGCTTAACGCTAGCCAAAAACATTCAGTACTTC. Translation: CASSLTLAKNIQYF.

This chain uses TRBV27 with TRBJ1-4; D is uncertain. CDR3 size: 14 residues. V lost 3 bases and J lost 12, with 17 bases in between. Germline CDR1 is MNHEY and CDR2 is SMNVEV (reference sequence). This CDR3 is CASSLTPAVSELFF. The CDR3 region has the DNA TGTGCCAGCAGTTTGACCCCAGCGGTTTCCGAACTGTTTTTT.

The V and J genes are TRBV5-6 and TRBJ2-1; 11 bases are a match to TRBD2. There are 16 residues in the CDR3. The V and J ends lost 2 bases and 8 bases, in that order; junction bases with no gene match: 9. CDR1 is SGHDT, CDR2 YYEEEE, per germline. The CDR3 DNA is TGTGCCAGCAGCTTCGAACTAGCGGGAGCTTCGGATGAGCAGTTCTTC. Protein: CASSFELAGASDEQFF.